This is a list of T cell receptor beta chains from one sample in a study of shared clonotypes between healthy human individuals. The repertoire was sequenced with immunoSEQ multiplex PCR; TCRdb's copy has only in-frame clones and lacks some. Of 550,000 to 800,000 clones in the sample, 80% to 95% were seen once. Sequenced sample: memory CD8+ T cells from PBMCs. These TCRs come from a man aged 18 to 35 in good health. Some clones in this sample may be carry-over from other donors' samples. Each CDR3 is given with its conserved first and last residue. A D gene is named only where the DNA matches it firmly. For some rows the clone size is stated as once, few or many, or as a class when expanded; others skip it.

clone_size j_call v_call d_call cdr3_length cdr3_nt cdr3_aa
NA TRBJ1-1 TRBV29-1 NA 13 TGCAGCGTTGAAGAGGGTCTGAACACTGAAGCTTTCTTT CSVEEGLNTEAFF
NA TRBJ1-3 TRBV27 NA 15 TGTGCCAGCAGTTTACGGGGGAGCTCTGGAAACACCATATATTTT CASSLRGSSGNTIYF
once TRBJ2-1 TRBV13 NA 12 TGTGCCAGCAGCAACACCCGAGCTGAGCAGTTCTTC CASSNTRAEQFF
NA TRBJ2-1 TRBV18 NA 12 TGTGCCAGCTCACCACCGTTGGGTGAGCAGTTCTTC CASSPPLGEQFF
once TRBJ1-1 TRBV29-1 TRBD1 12 TGCAGCGCAAGACAGGGGGGGACTGAAGCTTTCTTT CSARQGGTEAFF
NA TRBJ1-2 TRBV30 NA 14 TGTGCCTGGAGTGTGGCAATTAGCACTGGTGGCTACACCTTC CAWSVAISTGGYTF
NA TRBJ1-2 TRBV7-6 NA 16 TGTGCCAGCAGCTTAGATCCAGGGTTCGGATCCTATGGCTACACCTTC CASSLDPGFGSYGYTF
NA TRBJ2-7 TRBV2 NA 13 TGTGCCAGCAGTCCCGGGGATTCCTACGAGCAGTACTTC CASSPGDSYEQYF
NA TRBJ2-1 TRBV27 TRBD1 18 TGTGCCAGCTCCGATTTCCGGGACAGGGGGCCCAATCCCAATGAGCAGTTCTTC CASSDFRDRGPNPNEQFF
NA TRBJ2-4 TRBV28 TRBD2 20 TGTGCCAGCAGTCCCCCCGGTTGGCGGGAGATCTGGCTAGCCAAAAACATTCAGTACTTC CASSPPGWREIWLAKNIQYF
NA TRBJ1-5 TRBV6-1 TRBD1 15 TGTGCCAGCAGTGAAGGACAGGGCGCCTATCAGCCCCAGCATTTT CASSEGQGAYQPQHF
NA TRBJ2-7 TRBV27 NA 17 TGTGCCAGCACCTTCCTCCTTCCCCGGGGACTGCACTACGAGCAGTACTTC CASTFLLPRGLHYEQYF
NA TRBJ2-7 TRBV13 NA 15 TGTGCCAGCAGCTTATACGGGTCCCACTCCTACGAGCAGTACTTC CASSLYGSHSYEQYF
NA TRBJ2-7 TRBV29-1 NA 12 TGCAGCGTTGTTGAGGGTCCCTACGAGCAGTACTTC CSVVEGPYEQYF
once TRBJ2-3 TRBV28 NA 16 TGTGCCAGCAGTTTATCACCGAACGGACCAACAGATACGCAGTATTTT CASSLSPNGPTDTQYF
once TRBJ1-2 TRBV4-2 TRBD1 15 TGTGCCAGCAGCCAGGGGACAGGGATCGCCTATGGCTACACCTTC CASSQGTGIAYGYTF
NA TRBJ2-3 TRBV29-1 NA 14 TGCAGCGTTGAGATCGGCCAGGGGTCGGATACGCAGTATTTT CSVEIGQGSDTQYF
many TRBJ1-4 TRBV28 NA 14 TGTGCCAGCAGTCCTCGCGGGGAGAATGAAAAACTGTTTTTT CASSPRGENEKLFF
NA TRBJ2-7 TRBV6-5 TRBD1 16 TGTGCCAGCAGTTTGTGGACAGGGGCCAGCGACGGCGAGCAGTACTTC CASSLWTGASDGEQYF
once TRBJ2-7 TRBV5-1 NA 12 TGCGCCAGCAGCCCCCGAGACTACGAGCAGTACTTC CASSPRDYEQYF
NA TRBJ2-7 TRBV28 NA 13 TGTGCCAGCAGTTTCTTCTCCTCCTACGAGCAGTACTTC CASSFFSSYEQYF
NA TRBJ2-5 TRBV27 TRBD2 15 TGTGCCAGCAGTCCCGGGGCTAGCGGGAGGGAGGCCCAGTACTTC CASSPGASGREAQYF
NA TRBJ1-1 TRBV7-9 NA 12 TGTGCCAGCAGCTCAGGGACCTTGGTAGCTTTCTTT CASSSGTLVAFF
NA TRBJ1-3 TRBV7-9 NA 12 TGTGCCAGCAGCTTTGGTGGAAACACCATATATTTT CASSFGGNTIYF
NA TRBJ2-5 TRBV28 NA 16 TGTGCCAGCAGTCCGCTGGATAGACAGGACGAAGAGACCCAGTACTTC CASSPLDRQDEETQYF
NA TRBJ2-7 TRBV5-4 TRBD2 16 TGTGCCAGCAGCGTCGGGACTAGCGGGAGAACTTACGAGCAGTACTTC CASSVGTSGRTYEQYF
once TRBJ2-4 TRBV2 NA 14 TGTGCCAGCAGTGGTCGAGGAGCCAAAAACATTCAGTACTTC CASSGRGAKNIQYF
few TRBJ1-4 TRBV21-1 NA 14 TGTGCCAGCAGCAGGGGCCGGGCCGGGGAAAAACTGTTTTTT CASSRGRAGEKLFF
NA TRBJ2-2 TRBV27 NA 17 TGTGCCAGCAGTTCGCCCGCGCGGGACGGATACACCGGGGAGCTGTTTTTT CASSSPARDGYTGELFF
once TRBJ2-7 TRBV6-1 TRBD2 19 TGTGCCAGCAGTGAAGTCGACGCCCCCGAGCAGCGGGGGGGGGACGAGCAGTACTTC CASSEVDAPEQRGGDEQYF
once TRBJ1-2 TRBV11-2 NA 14 TGTGCCAGCAGCTTAGTCAACAGTCCCTATGGCTACACCTTC CASSLVNSPYGYTF
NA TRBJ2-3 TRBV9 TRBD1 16 TGTGCCAGCAGCCCTTGGGACAGGGGGAGCACAGATACGCAGTATTTT CASSPWDRGSTDTQYF
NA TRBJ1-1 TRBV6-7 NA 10 TGTTCAACAGGGTCACCTGAAGCTTTCTTT CSTGSPEAFF
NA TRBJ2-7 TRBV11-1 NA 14 TGTGCCAGCAGCTCCCGGACGGCTCTCTACGAGCAGTACTTC CASSSRTALYEQYF
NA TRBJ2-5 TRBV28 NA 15 TGTGCCAGCAGTCCCACGTGGGAGTATGAGGAGACCCAGTACTTC CASSPTWEYEETQYF
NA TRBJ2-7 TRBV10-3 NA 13 TGTGCCATCAGCAGTGCTAGAGGGCACGAGCAGTACTTC CAISSARGHEQYF
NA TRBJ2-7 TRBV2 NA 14 TGTGCCAGCAGTGAACGCGAGAGCTCCTACGAGCAGTACTTC CASSERESSYEQYF
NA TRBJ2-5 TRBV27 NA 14 TGTGCCAGCAGCACCCTAGATCCCAGAGAGACCCAGTACTTC CASSTLDPRETQYF
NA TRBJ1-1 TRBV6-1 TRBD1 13 TGTGCCACGCGGACAGGGTATTTTAATGAAGCTTTCTTT CATRTGYFNEAFF
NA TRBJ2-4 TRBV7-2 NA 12 TGTGCCAGCAGCCCCCAGGAGTTAATTCAGTACTTC CASSPQELIQYF
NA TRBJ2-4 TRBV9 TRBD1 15 TGTGCCAGCAGCACCTCCGGGACAGGGGTAGACATTCAGTACTTC CASSTSGTGVDIQYF
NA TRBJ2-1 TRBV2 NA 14 TGTGCCAGGGAGGGGGCTAGAGGAAACAATGAGCAGTTCTTC CAREGARGNNEQFF
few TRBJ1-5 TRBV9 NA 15 TGTGCCAGCAGCGTAGGGGGGAATAGCAATCAGCCCCAGCATTTT CASSVGGNSNQPQHF
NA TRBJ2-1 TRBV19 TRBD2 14 TGTGCCAGTAGTATGGGACTAGCCTACAATGAGCAGTTCTTC CASSMGLAYNEQFF
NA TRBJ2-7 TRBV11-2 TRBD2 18 TGTGCCAGCAGCTTAGGGACTAGCGGGAGGGGTGCCTCCTACGAGCAGTACTTC CASSLGTSGRGASYEQYF
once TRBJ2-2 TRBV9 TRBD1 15 TGTGCCAGCAGCGTAGCAGGGGGATCGGCCGGGGAGCTGTTTTTT CASSVAGGSAGELFF
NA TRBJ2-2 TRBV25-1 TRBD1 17 TGTGCCAGCAGTGAAGGGAAGAGGACAGGGGCCACCGGGGAGCTGTTTTTT CASSEGKRTGATGELFF
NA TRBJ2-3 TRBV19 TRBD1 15 TGTGCCAGTAGTAATATGCGACAGGGCGGGGATACGCAGTATTTT CASSNMRQGGDTQYF
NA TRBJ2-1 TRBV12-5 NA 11 TGTGCTAGTGGTTTCCACAATGAGCAGTTCTTC CASGFHNEQFF
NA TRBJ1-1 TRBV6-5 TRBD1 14 TGTGCCAGCGGAGGGGGCAGGGGCGGCACTGAAGCTTTCTTT CASGGGRGGTEAFF
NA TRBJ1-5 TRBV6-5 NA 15 TGTGCCAGCAGTGCCGGGACACCAACCAATCAGCCCCAGCATTTT CASSAGTPTNQPQHF
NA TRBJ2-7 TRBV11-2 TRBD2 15 TGTGCCAGCAGCTCGCCTAGCGGACTCTCCTACGAGCAGTACTTC CASSSPSGLSYEQYF
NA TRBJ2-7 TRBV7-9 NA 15 TGTGCCAGCAGCTCCCGACTGGAGCGGCCCTACGAGCAGTACTTC CASSSRLERPYEQYF
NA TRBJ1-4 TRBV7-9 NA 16 TGTGCCAGCAGCTTAGGCCGGGACAAGGGATTTCAAAAACTGTTTTTT CASSLGRDKGFQKLFF